The clone carrying this TCR beta chain was counted a single time. This entry belongs to a study of cytomegalovirus exposure and HLA in healthy donors. Primers: 60 Vbeta forward and 13 Jbeta reverse. Some clones are missing from TCRdb's copy, which holds only in-frame ones; the method was immunoSEQ multiplex PCR. The sample yields around 150,000 clones, approximately 62% seen once. This CDR3 contains 12 residues. V lost 2 bases and J 4 bases, leaving 6 bases between the germline ends. In germline, CDR1 is SNHLY, CDR2 FYNNEI. Input material: PBMCs. This chain connects TRBV2 to TRBJ2-7; TRBD2 might be the D (5 bases). This clonotype was sampled from a human donor in good health. Here the CDR3 DNA reads TGTGCCAGCAGTGAACGGGATTACGAGCAGTACTTC. Its translation is CASSERDYEQYF. Full variable domain (rest looked up from reference TRBV2 and TRBJ2-7): EPEVTQTPSHQVTQMGQEVILRCVPISNHLYFYWYRQILGQKVEFLVSFYNNEISEKSEIFDDQFSVERPDGSNFTLKIRSTKLEDSAMYFCASSERDYEQYFGPGTRLTVT.